A selection of T cell receptor beta chains follows, all from one sample in a study of cytomegalovirus exposure and HLA in healthy donors. Using immunoSEQ multiplex PCR, the repertoire was profiled, and TCRdb retains in-frame clones only, with some absent. The sample data list roughly 70,000 clones. The sequenced material came from PBMCs. The receptor source for this set is a man aged 35 to 55 in good health and CMV-seronegative. CDR3s include the opening cysteine and the closing phenylalanine or tryptophan. The D gene is left open where the match is weak. Rows may omit the clone size; those that give it use once, few, many or a size class.

clone size | J gene | D gene | V gene | CDR3 DNA | CDR3 protein
. | TRBJ2-6 | . | TRBV7-3 | TGTGCCAGCAGCCCCTCCGGGAGAGGCTCTGGGGCCAACGTCCTGACTTTC | CASSPSGRGSGANVLTF
. | TRBJ2-5 | TRBD1 | TRBV27 | TGTGCCAGCGCCCAGGACAGGGGACTTCAAGAGACCCAGTACTTC | CASAQDRGLQETQYF
. | TRBJ1-5 | . | TRBV6-6 | TGTGCCAGCAGTTACTCGTATGAACGGCGAGGTCAGCCCCAGCATTTT | CASSYSYERRGQPQHF
. | TRBJ2-7 | TRBD1 | TRBV6-6 | TGTGCCAGCTATACCGGGACAGGCTACGAGCAGTACTTC | CASYTGTGYEQYF
. | TRBJ2-3 | . | TRBV5-1 | TGCGCCAGCAGCTGGGACATCCCCACAGATACGCAGTATTTT | CASSWDIPTDTQYF
. | TRBJ1-5 | TRBD1 | TRBV10-3 | TGTGCCATCAGCTCCGGGACAGACAATCAGCCCCAGCATTTT | CAISSGTDNQPQHF
. | TRBJ2-1 | . | TRBV7-3 | TGTGCCAGCAGCTTAGAAAGTGACAGATCCTACAATGAGCAGTTCTTC | CASSLESDRSYNEQFF
. | TRBJ2-3 | . | TRBV14 | TGTGCCAGCAGCCAAGAGATCAGGACAGATACGCAGTATTTT | CASSQEIRTDTQYF
. | TRBJ2-7 | TRBD2 | TRBV2 | TGTGCCAGGTCCGGAAGCGGGGGCTCCTACGAGCAGTACTTC | CARSGSGGSYEQYF
. | TRBJ1-2 | . | TRBV30 | TGTGCCTGGATCCCCGCAGGGAGGGCTACTGGCTACACCTTC | CAWIPAGRATGYTF
. | TRBJ1-4 | . | TRBV5-6 | TGTGCCAGCAGCTTGGGACGGGAAGCAACTAATGAAAAACTGTTTTTT | CASSLGREATNEKLFF
. | TRBJ1-2 | . | TRBV15 | TGTGCCACCAGCAGAGATCGGGTAGTGGGTGGCTACACCTTC | CATSRDRVVGGYTF
. | TRBJ2-7 | TRBD1 | TRBV6-5 | TGTGCCAGCAGCTTCCGGGACAGGGCGCCCTACGAGCAGTACTTC | CASSFRDRAPYEQYF
. | TRBJ2-3 | . | TRBV5-1 | TGCGCCAGCAGCTTAAGGACTGGGACTAGCACAGATACGCAGTATTTT | CASSLRTGTSTDTQYF
medium-sized | TRBJ2-1 | TRBD1 | TRBV15 | TGTGCCACCAGCAGGACAGGGTCCCATGAGCAGTTCTTC | CATSRTGSHEQFF
. | TRBJ1-5 | . | TRBV6-6 | TGTGCCAGCAGTTCCACAGGATTTAAGGGCAATCAGCCCCAGCATTTT | CASSSTGFKGNQPQHF
. | TRBJ2-7 | TRBD1 | TRBV25-1 | TGTGCCAGCAGTAAACAGGGGTACGAGCAGTACTTC | CASSKQGYEQYF
. | TRBJ2-7 | . | TRBV7-2 | TGTGCCAGCAGCTTACGCAGGGAGCAGTACTTC | CASSLRREQYF
. | TRBJ1-2 | . | TRBV2 | TGTGCCAGCACCGAGGACAGTCTACTTTTTGGAGGCTACACCTTC | CASTEDSLLFGGYTF
. | TRBJ1-4 | . | TRBV4-2 | TGTGCCAGCAGCCCCCAGTATGGAGCCTATAATGAAAAACTGTTTTTT | CASSPQYGAYNEKLFF
. | TRBJ2-3 | TRBD2 | TRBV7-2 | TGTGCCAGCAGCTCGTCTAGCGGTCGCACAGATACGCAGTATTTT | CASSSSSGRTDTQYF
. | TRBJ1-5 | . | TRBV2 | TGTGCCAGCAGTGCCGGGGAGAATAGCAATCAGCCCCAGCATTTT | CASSAGENSNQPQHF
. | TRBJ2-7 | . | TRBV7-2 | TGTGCCAGCAGCTTAGTAACGGGGGGCCTAAGACTCGAGCAGTACTTC | CASSLVTGGLRLEQYF
. | TRBJ2-1 | . | TRBV5-4 | TGTGCCAGCAGCTCCAAAACTAGCCCCAATGAGCAGTTCTTC | CASSSKTSPNEQFF
. | TRBJ1-1 | TRBD1 | TRBV10-1 | TGCGCCAGCAGTGAATCCGGGACAGGGAGTACTGAAGCTTTCTTT | CASSESGTGSTEAFF
. | TRBJ2-1 | TRBD1 | TRBV5-1 | TGCGCCAGCAGCTTGGGGACAGGGTTTTTTGAGCAGTTCTTC | CASSLGTGFFEQFF
. | TRBJ2-3 | . | TRBV11-1 | TGTGCCAGCAGCTTAGTTTGGGGCTTGGGCACAGATACGCAGTATTTT | CASSLVWGLGTDTQYF